What follows are 8 T cell receptor delta chains derived from one specimen sequenced in a study of gamma-delta chains in newborns, infants, children. TCRdb repeated clone calling on the reads with CATT. Of about 4,900 delta-chain clones in the sample, roughly 2.7% were seen once. Specimen: blood. The receptors derive from a child who was a newborn, infant or young child, either healthy, febrile or measles-vaccinated (not recorded which).

V is TRDV2 and J is TRDJ3, with 8 bases that match TRDD3. The junction had 18 bases not matched to a gene; V was cut back by 0 bases and J by 0 bases. The CDR3 consists of 23 residues. Germline CDR1 and CDR2: GEAIGNYY and EKD. CDR3 region: CACDTPDWGGPQGSSWDTRQMFF. CDR3 bases: TGTGCCTGTGACACCCCCGACTGGGGGGGACCCCAAGGGAGCTCCTGGGACACCCGACAGATGTTTTTC.

The V gene is TRDV2, the J gene TRDJ1; D is perhaps TRDD3 (6 bases). There are 16 residues in the CDR3. V shed 3 bases and J shed 3 bases, with 19 bases lying between them. The germline gives CDR1 GEAIGNYY, CDR2 EKD. CDR3 sequence: CACDVLGVMGADKLIF. The CDR3 coding sequence is TGTGCCTGTGACGTACTGGGTGTTATGGGGGCCGATAAACTCATCTTT.

The chain uses TRDV2 and TRDJ3, with D tentatively TRDD3 (5 bases). The CDR3 extends over 17 amino acids. V was clipped by 1 base and J by 0 bases, with 9 bases between them. The germline CDR1 and CDR2 sequences are GEAIGNYY and EKD. This CDR3 reads CACDTLGSSWDTRQMFF. CDR3 DNA: TGTGCCTGTGACACTCTGGGAAGCTCCTGGGACACCCGACAGATGTTTTTC.

The sample holds a few counts of this clone. This chain joins TRDV2 and TRDJ3; TRDD3 agrees at 13 bases. There are 19 residues in the CDR3. Germline lookup yields CDR1 GEAIGNYY and CDR2 EKD. The J segment lost 2 bases and the V segment lost 2 bases, leaving 5 bases of the junction unmatched. CDR3 residues: CACDSLLGDTTWDTRQMFF. Written as DNA, the CDR3 is TGTGCCTGTGACAGTCTACTGGGGGATACGACCTGGGACACCCGACAGATGTTTTTC.

This clone was seen only a few times. This sequence joins TRDV2 and TRDJ1, with TRDD3 identical over 10 bases. CDR1 is GEAIGNYY, CDR2 EKD, per germline. This CDR3 is 22 amino acids long. V was pared by 3 bases and J by 2 bases, with 26 bases of the junction left unmatched. This CDR3 reads CACDSRPPYFPSLLGDTDKLIF. In DNA, the CDR3 is TGTGCCTGTGACTCACGCCCGCCCTACTTCCCCTCTTTACTGGGGGATACCGATAAACTCATCTTT.

The sample holds a few counts of this clone. The CDR3 reads CACDSSWGYVTDKLIF. The CDR3 nucleotides are TGTGCCTGTGACTCCAGCTGGGGATACGTAACCGATAAACTCATCTTT. V usage is TRDV2 and J usage is TRDJ1; 9 bases fit TRDD3. The trim removed 3 bases at V and 2 bases at J, leaving 9 bases unmatched. The CDR3 has 16 residues. Germline CDR1 reads GEAIGNYY; CDR2 reads EKD.

The chain recombines TRDV2 with TRDJ3; D is undetermined. This CDR3 is built from 17 residues. Trimming shortened V by 1 base and J by 0 bases, and 9 bases separated the two germline ends. CDR1 and CDR2 (germline): GEAIGNYY, EKD. In DNA form, the CDR3 reads TGTGCCTGTGACACGTTGGAGAGCTCCTGGGACACCCGACAGATGTTTTTC. Protein: CACDTLESSWDTRQMFF.

Concerning this clone itself: With a much larger clone just one base away, this may be a read error. This sample includes further DNA sequences coding for the same CDR3. The chain joins TRDV2 to TRDJ3, with 9 bases lining up with TRDD3. Unmatched junction bases numbered 6, after V lost 1 base and J lost 0 bases. Germline V gene sequence: CDR1 GEAIGNYY, CDR2 EKD. This CDR3 contains 19 residues. The CDR3 sequence is CACDTVLGDSSWDTRQMFF. CDR3 in DNA: TGTGCCTGTGACACTGTACTGGGGGACAGCTCCTGGGACACCCGACAGATGTTTTTC.